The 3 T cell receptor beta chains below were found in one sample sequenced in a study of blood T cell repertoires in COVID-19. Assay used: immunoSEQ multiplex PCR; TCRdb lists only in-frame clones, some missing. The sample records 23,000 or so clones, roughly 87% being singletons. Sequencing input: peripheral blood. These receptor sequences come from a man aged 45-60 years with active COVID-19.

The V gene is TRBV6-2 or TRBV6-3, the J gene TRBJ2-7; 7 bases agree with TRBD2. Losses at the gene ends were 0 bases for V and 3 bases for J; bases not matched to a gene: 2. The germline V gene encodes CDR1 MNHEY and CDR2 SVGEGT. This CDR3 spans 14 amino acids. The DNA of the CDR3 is TGTGCCAGCAGTTACTCGGGACTACTCTACGAGCAGTACGTC. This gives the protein CASSYSGLLYEQYV.

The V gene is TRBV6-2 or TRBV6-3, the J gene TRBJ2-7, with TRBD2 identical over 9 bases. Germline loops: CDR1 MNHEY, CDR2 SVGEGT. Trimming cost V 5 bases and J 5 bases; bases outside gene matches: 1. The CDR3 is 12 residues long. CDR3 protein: CASSRTSDEQYV. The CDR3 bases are TGTGCCAGCAGTCGGACTAGCGACGAGCAGTACGTC.

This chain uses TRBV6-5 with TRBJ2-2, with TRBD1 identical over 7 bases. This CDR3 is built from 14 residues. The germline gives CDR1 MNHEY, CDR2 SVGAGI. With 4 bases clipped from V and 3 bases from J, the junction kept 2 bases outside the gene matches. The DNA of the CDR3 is TGTGCCAGCAGTTTCGACAGGGACACCGGGGAGCTGTTTTTT. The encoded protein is CASSFDRDTGELFF.